This T cell receptor (beta chain) emerged from a study of T cell changes during pregnancy in multiple sclerosis. Trimming removed 6 bases from V and 1 base from J; junction bases left unmatched: 3. From germline, CDR1 is MNHNY and CDR2 SVGAGI (reference sequence). The CDR3 has 14 residues. Repertoires were generated with immunoSEQ multiplex PCR, while TCRdb's copy carries only in-frame clones and drops some. The profile shows fewer than 45,000 clones, more than 75% of them singletons. The V and J genes are TRBV6-6 and TRBJ1-5, with 7 bases fitting TRBD1. Sequenced material: peripheral blood, taken in the third trimester of pregnancy. The sequence was collected from a female donor in good health, enrolled as a control in a pregnancy study. CDR3 sequence reads: CASRETGSNQPQHF. The CDR3 DNA follows: TGTGCCAGCAGGGAGACAGGGAGCAATCAGCCCCAGCATTTT.